The clone carrying this T cell receptor (beta chain) occurred many times. Its antigen is currently unknown. TCRdb re-called the RT-PCR reads with MiXCR, one entry per CDR3 protein. Among over 150,000 distinct CDR3 sequences listed, about 9.3% were seen once. Unmatched junction bases numbered 3, after V lost 4 bases and J lost 1 base. The CDR3 sequence is 15 residues long. Looked up from germline, CDR1 is SGHRS and CDR2 is YFSETQ. The data were taken from a study of response to subunit inactivated influenza vaccine. Study-wide results and caveats: That few new T cells are recruited by each seasonal influenza vaccination was the authors' suggestion.

The sequence derives from a man in his fifties who received an inactivated influenza vaccine. The genes are TRBV5-1 and TRBJ2-2, with 8 bases identical to TRBD1. Sequencing was performed on non-naive T cells sorted from PBMCs, taken on the day of vaccination. CDR3 sequence reads: CASSPGQGNTGELFF. In nucleotides, the CDR3 is TGCGCCAGCAGCCCCGGACAGGGGAACACCGGGGAGCTGTTTTTT.